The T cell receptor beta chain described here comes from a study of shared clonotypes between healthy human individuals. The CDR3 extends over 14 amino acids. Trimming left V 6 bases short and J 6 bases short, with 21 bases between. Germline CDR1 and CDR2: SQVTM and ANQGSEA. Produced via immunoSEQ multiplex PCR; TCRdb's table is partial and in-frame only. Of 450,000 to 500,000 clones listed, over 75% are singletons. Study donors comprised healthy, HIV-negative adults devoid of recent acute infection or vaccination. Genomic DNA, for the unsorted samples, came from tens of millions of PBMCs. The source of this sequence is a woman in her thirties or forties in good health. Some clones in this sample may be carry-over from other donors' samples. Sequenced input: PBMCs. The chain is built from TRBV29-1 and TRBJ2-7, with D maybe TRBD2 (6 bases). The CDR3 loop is CSVDLNGSRREQYF. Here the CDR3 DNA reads TGCAGCGTGGATCTTAACGGGAGTCGGCGCGAGCAGTACTTC.